These 27 T cell receptor beta chains came from one sample sequenced in a study of CD8 T cells in ankylosing spondylitis. TCRdb re-called the 5' RACE reads through MiXCR, storing one row per CDR3 protein. The repertoire holds some 42,000 distinct CDR3 sequences, with 2.7% as singletons. Sequenced material: blood, either unsorted or a sorted T cell fraction (not recorded which). Every receptor here comes from a male donor with ankylosing spondylitis or in good health (not recorded which).

This clonotype was seen many times. V and J are TRBV9 and TRBJ2-7; TRBD1 matches at 10 bases. J was trimmed by 3 bases and V by 4 bases; bases with no gene match: 7. Germline CDR1 reads SGDLS; CDR2 reads YYNGEE. The CDR3 extends over 15 amino acids. CDR3 loop: CASSLGTGEFYEQYF. CDR3 bases: TGTGCCAGCAGCCTCGGGACAGGGGAGTTCTACGAGCAGTACTTC.

This clonotype was detected ten times or more. This rearrangement joins TRBV9 to TRBJ1-1; D is perhaps TRBD1 (6 bases). This CDR3 has 13 residues. The germline CDR1 and CDR2 sequences are SGDLS and YYNGEE. With 4 bases removed from V and 5 bases from J, the gap between germline ends came to 12 bases. The CDR3 nucleotides read TGTGCCAGCAGCTCCTACAGGGAAACTGAAGCTTTCTTT. It yields the protein CASSSYRETEAFF. The full variable domain, in which reference TRBV9 and TRBJ1-1 provide the parts outside the CDR3, is DSGVTQTPKHLITATGQRVTLRCSPRSGDLSVYWYQQSLDQGLQFLIQYYNGEERAKGNILERFSAQQFPDLHSELNLSSLELGDSALYFCASSSYRETEAFFGQGTRLTVV.

This clonotype was recorded many times. The rearrangement joins TRBV9 to TRBJ2-3, with 7 nucleotides matching TRBD1. The CDR3 extends over 15 amino acids. CDR1 and CDR2 from the germline V gene are SGDLS and YYNGEE. Losses at the gene ends were 4 bases for V and 1 base for J; bases not matched to a gene: 6. The CDR3 DNA reads as TGTGCCAGCAGCCAAAGACAGGGCCGCACAGATACGCAGTATTTT. Residues: CASSQRQGRTDTQYF.

This clonotype appeared a single time. The V gene is TRBV9, the J gene TRBJ2-5; possibly TRBD1 or TRBD2 for D (6 bases each). Per germline, CDR1 SGDLS and CDR2 YYNGEE. This CDR3 comprises 17 residues. V was clipped by 0 bases and J by 2 bases, with 17 bases between them. CDR3 amino acids: CASSVAARGRKQETQYF. The CDR3, as DNA: TGTGCCAGCAGCGTAGCGGCGAGGGGGAGGAAGCAAGAGACCCAGTACTTC.

There are many counts of this clonotype. The chain has TRBV9 and TRBJ2-5, with unresolved D. V was pared by 4 bases and J by 6 bases, with 16 bases between. The CDR3 is 14 amino acids. CDR1 is SGDLS and CDR2 is YYNGEE in the germline V gene. The CDR3 is CASSREVGLQTQYF. For the CDR3, the DNA is TGTGCCAGCAGCCGAGAGGTGGGGTTACAGACCCAGTACTTC.

This clonotype showed up many times. The J gene is TRBJ2-7, the V gene TRBV9, with D uncertain. With 4 bases removed from V and 1 base from J, the gap between germline ends came to 21 bases. The CDR3 consists of 17 residues. The germline gives CDR1 SGDLS, CDR2 YYNGEE. Here the CDR3 reads CASSPSMVGFLSYEQYF. The CDR3 coding sequence is TGTGCCAGCAGCCCTTCTATGGTGGGGTTTCTTTCCTACGAGCAGTACTTC.

This clonotype turned up a few times. The rearrangement links TRBV9 to TRBJ2-7; TRBD1 matches at 10 bases. The CDR3 is made up of 15 amino acids. V lost 4 bases, J lost 5 bases, and 9 bases stayed unmatched. Germline CDR1 SGDLS, CDR2 YYNGEE. The CDR3 sequence is CASSSGQGKGHEQYF. In nucleotides, the CDR3 is TGTGCCAGCAGCTCGGGACAGGGGAAAGGCCACGAGCAGTACTTC.

In its sample, this clonotype was seen many times. The V call is TRBV9, the J call TRBJ1-2; 9 positions match TRBD1. CDR1 is SGDLS and CDR2 is YYNGEE in the germline V gene. V trimming: 3 bases; J trimming: 4 bases; junction bases outside the gene matches: 10. The CDR3 consists of 16 residues. CDR3: CASSGGQGQRLYGYTF. DNA of the CDR3: TGTGCCAGCAGCGGGGGACAGGGTCAACGGCTCTATGGCTACACCTTC.

This clonotype came up many times. At one end the junction does not follow the germline gene, possibly because of a read error. The V and J genes are TRBV9 and TRBJ2-1; the match to TRBD2 covers 7 bases. Germline lookup yields CDR1 SGDLS and CDR2 YYNGEE. The CDR3 loop spans 14 amino acids. The CDR3 DNA reads TGTGCCAGCAGCGTAGACCCCCAGACTAGCTCCCAGTCCTTC. Residues: CASSVDPQTSSQSF.

This clonotype was detected ten times or more. The V gene is TRBV9, the J gene TRBJ2-3; TRBD1 aligns across 9 bases. The CDR3 loop spans 17 amino acids. Germline V CDR1 and CDR2: SGDLS, YYNGEE. The trim removed 1 base at V and 4 bases at J, leaving 10 bases unmatched. CDR3 region: CASSVSSGTGSADTQYF. CDR3 nucleotide sequence: TGTGCCAGCAGCGTATCTTCCGGGACAGGGAGCGCAGATACGCAGTATTTT. Looking up the rest from reference TRBV9 and TRBJ2-3 gives the full variable domain: DSGVTQTPKHLITATGQRVTLRCSPRSGDLSVYWYQQSLDQGLQFLIQYYNGEERAKGNILERFSAQQFPDLHSELNLSSLELGDSALYFCASSVSSGTGSADTQYFGPGTRLTVL.

This clonotype was seen at least ten times. The rearrangement links TRBV9 to TRBJ2-7; TRBD1 matches at 9 bases. The germline gives CDR1 SGDLS, CDR2 YYNGEE. V was pared by 5 bases and J by 1 base, with 4 bases of the junction left unmatched. The CDR3 extends over 14 amino acids. The CDR3 bases are TGTGCCAGCAGTCGGGGGACAGGGTCCTACGAGCAGTACTTC. The encoded protein is CASSRGTGSYEQYF.

This clonotype appeared many times. The chain has TRBV9 and TRBJ2-3, with D possibly being TRBD1 or TRBD2 (5 bases each). Trimming took 0 bases from V and 2 from J, leaving 13 bases between them. Germline V gene data show CDR1 as SGDLS and CDR2 as YYNGEE. This CDR3 has 16 amino acids. The CDR3 coding sequence is TGTGCCAGCAGCGTAGCTACAGGACTTCACACAGATACGCAGTATTTT. Protein product: CASSVATGLHTDTQYF.

This clonotype was detected many times. V gene TRBV9 combines with J gene TRBJ2-6; D tentatively fits TRBD1 or TRBD2 (6 bases each). This CDR3 comprises 16 residues. The V end lost 1 base, the J end lost 3 bases, and 11 bases lay between the germline ends. Germline CDR1 and CDR2: SGDLS and YYNGEE. The CDR3 sequence: CASSVIGGLGANVLTF. CDR3 bases: TGTGCCAGCAGCGTAATAGGGGGGCTTGGGGCCAACGTCCTGACTTTC.

The table lists this clonotype with many counts. The chain is built from TRBV9 and TRBJ2-5, with 11 bases that match TRBD2. V shed 3 bases, J shed 2 bases, and the junction held 6 bases outside the gene matches. The CDR3 has 16 residues. CDR1 and CDR2 from the germline V gene are SGDLS and YYNGEE. The CDR3 bases are TGTGCCAGCAGCGAGGCCTTAGCGGGAGGGCAAGAGACCCAGTACTTC. Residues: CASSEALAGGQETQYF.

This clonotype was observed at least ten times. This chain joins TRBV9 and TRBJ2-5; perhaps TRBD2 as D (5 bases). The V and J ends lost 0 bases and 1 base respectively, with 16 bases between them. Germline CDR1 and CDR2: SGDLS and YYNGEE. This CDR3 is built from 17 residues. The CDR3 here is CASSVGAGRPGQETQYF. CDR3 nucleotide sequence: TGTGCCAGCAGCGTAGGGGCGGGCAGGCCGGGCCAAGAGACCCAGTACTTC.

This clonotype was observed at least ten times. V usage is TRBV9 and J usage is TRBJ2-5, with D tentatively TRBD1 (6 bases). V was clipped by 4 bases and J by 3 bases, with 16 bases between them. The CDR3 has 15 amino acids. Germline-derived CDR1 and CDR2 are SGDLS and YYNGEE. The CDR3 bases are TGTGCCAGCAGCCTCAGGACAGTGCCGGAAGAGACCCAGTACTTC. Translated, it gives CASSLRTVPEETQYF.

In its sample, this clonotype was seen many times. The CDR3 sequence is CASSVGVGGSGNIQYF. The CDR3 DNA sequence: TGTGCCAGCAGCGTAGGAGTCGGCGGGAGTGGAAACATTCAGTACTTC. The chain carries TRBV9 and TRBJ2-4, with TRBD2 identical over 7 bases. J was trimmed by 6 bases and V by 0 bases; bases with no gene match: 9. This CDR3 has 16 amino acids. Germline CDR1 reads SGDLS; CDR2 reads YYNGEE.

This clonotype was counted many times. The CDR3 protein is CASSVVHLATEAFF. The CDR3 nucleotides read TGTGCCAGCAGCGTAGTTCATTTGGCCACTGAAGCTTTCTTT. The chain is built from TRBV9 and TRBJ1-1; D not resolved. V gave up 0 bases and J gave up 4 bases, with 10 bases separating them. This CDR3 contains 14 residues. In germline, CDR1 is SGDLS, CDR2 YYNGEE.

CDR3: CASSREADTQYF. The CDR3 nucleotides are TGTGCCAGCAGCCGGGAGGCAGATACGCAGTATTTT. The chain has TRBV9 and TRBJ2-3; 7 positions agree with TRBD2. CDR1 is SGDLS and CDR2 is YYNGEE in the germline V gene. The CDR3 length is 12 residues. The V segment lost 4 bases and the J segment 4 bases; nucleotides outside the gene matches: 0.

This clonotype was seen at least ten times. Here the CDR3 reads CASSPTSGPTSYNEQFF. The CDR3 bases are TGTGCCAGCAGCCCAACAAGCGGGCCTACCTCCTACAATGAGCAGTTCTTC. V and J are TRBV9 and TRBJ2-1; a possible D gene is TRBD2 (6 bases). This CDR3 region has 17 residues. The V and J ends lost 4 bases and 0 bases respectively, with 17 bases between them. Germline CDR1 is SGDLS and CDR2 is YYNGEE.

This clonotype was found many times. The CDR3 here is CASSSTGGPGGTIYF. The CDR3 DNA is TGTGCCAGCAGCTCGACGGGGGGCCCCGGCGGCACCATATATTTT. V gene TRBV9 combines with J gene TRBJ1-3, with D perhaps TRBD1 (6 bases). Germline V CDR1 and CDR2: SGDLS, YYNGEE. The CDR3 has 15 residues. V lost 4 bases to trimming and J lost 9 bases, with 20 bases between them.

The CDR3 loop is CASSAPLGRLLTDTQYF. CDR3 DNA: TGTGCCAGCAGCGCTCCTCTTGGTAGGCTTTTGACAGATACGCAGTATTTT. The V and J genes are TRBV9 and TRBJ2-3; D remains ambiguous. V lost 3 bases and J 3 bases, leaving 20 bases between the germline ends. Germline V lookup: CDR1 SGDLS, CDR2 YYNGEE. The CDR3 consists of 17 residues.

In this sample, this clonotype turned up many times. The CDR3 coding sequence is TGTGCCAGCAGCGTAGCTACCCTCACAGGGGGCATCGCAGATACGCAGTATTTT. Translating gives CASSVATLTGGIADTQYF. This chain connects TRBV9 to TRBJ2-3, with TRBD1 matching 9 bases. CDR1 is SGDLS, CDR2 YYNGEE, per germline. The V gene end was trimmed by 0 bases and the J gene end by 4 bases; junction bases not matched to a gene: 12. CDR3 length equals 18 residues.

Many counts were recorded for this clonotype. The rearrangement links TRBV9 to TRBJ2-1, with D perhaps TRBD2 (7 bases). Germline lookup yields CDR1 SGDLS and CDR2 YYNGEE. Trimming removed 0 bases from V and 6 bases from J, with 16 bases in between. The CDR3 is made up of 16 amino acids. In DNA form, the CDR3 reads TGTGCCAGCAGCGTAGCGGGGGGCAGCCTTAGCAATGAGCAGTTCTTC. It translates to CASSVAGGSLSNEQFF.

In the case of this clonotype: The junction differs from germline at one of its ends, possibly a read error. CDR3 sequence: CACSEQGQGTLNTEAFF. CDR3 nucleotide sequence: TGTGCCTGCAGCGAGCAGGGACAGGGGACCTTGAACACTGAAGCTTTCTTT. The rearrangement uses TRBV9 and TRBJ1-1; 10 bases line up with TRBD1. The CDR3 is 17 residues long. Per germline, CDR1 SGDLS and CDR2 YYNGEE.

This clonotype was counted many times. The chain has TRBV9 and TRBJ1-2; D is possibly TRBD1 (5 bases). From germline, CDR1 is SGDLS and CDR2 YYNGEE. V lost 2 bases, J lost 0 bases, and 8 bases lay in between. The length of the CDR3 is 14 residues. The CDR3 spells CASSVATANYGYTF. For the CDR3, the DNA is TGTGCCAGCAGCGTGGCGACAGCTAACTATGGCTACACCTTC. The variable domain in full, with the rest retrieved from reference TRBV9 and TRBJ1-2, is DSGVTQTPKHLITATGQRVTLRCSPRSGDLSVYWYQQSLDQGLQFLIQYYNGEERAKGNILERFSAQQFPDLHSELNLSSLELGDSALYFCASSVATANYGYTFGSGTRLTVV.

This clonotype was counted many times. J is TRBJ2-1 and V is TRBV9; 7 nucleotides agree with TRBD1. The CDR3 totals 14 residues. Unmatched junction bases numbered 9, after V lost 4 bases and J lost 8 bases. CDR1 is SGDLS and CDR2 is YYNGEE in the germline V gene. The CDR3 is CASSLRTGRDEQFF. CDR3 in DNA: TGTGCCAGCAGCCTTAGGACAGGTAGGGATGAGCAGTTCTTC.